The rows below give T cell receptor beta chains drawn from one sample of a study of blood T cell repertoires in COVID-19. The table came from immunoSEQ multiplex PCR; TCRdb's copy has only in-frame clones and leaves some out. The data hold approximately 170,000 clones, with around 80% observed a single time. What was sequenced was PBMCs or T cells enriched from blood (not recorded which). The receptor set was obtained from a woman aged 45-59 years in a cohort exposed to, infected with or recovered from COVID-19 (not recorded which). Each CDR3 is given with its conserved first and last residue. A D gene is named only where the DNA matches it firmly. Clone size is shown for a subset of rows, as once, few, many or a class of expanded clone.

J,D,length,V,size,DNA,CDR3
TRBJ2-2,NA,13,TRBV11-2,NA,TGTGCCAGCAGCTTTGCCAGCGCCGGGGAGCTGTTTTTT,CASSFASAGELFF
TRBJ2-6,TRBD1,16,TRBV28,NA,TGTGCCAGCGGATTAGGGACAGGGGCTGGGGCCAACGTCCTGACTTTC,CASGLGTGAGANVLTF
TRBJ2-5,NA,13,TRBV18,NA,TGTGCCAGCTCACCACAAGGGGAAGAGACCCAGTACTTC,CASSPQGEETQYF
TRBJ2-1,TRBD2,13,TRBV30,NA,TGTGCCTGGAGCAGGACTAGCGACAATGAGCAGTTCTTC,CAWSRTSDNEQFF
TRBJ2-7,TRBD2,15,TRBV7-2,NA,TGTGCCAGCAGCTTAGGACTAGCGGGGGTCGTTCGGCAGTACTTC,CASSLGLAGVVRQYF
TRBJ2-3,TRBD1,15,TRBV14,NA,TGTGCCAGCAGCCAAGAACGAGGGGGCGCCTATACGCAGTATTTT,CASSQERGGAYTQYF
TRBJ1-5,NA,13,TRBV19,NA,TGTGCCAGTAGTATAGCGTTCAATCAGCCCCAGCATTTT,CASSIAFNQPQHF
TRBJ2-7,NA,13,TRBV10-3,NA,TGTGCCATCAGAACGGACACCTCCTACGAGCAGTACTTC,CAIRTDTSYEQYF
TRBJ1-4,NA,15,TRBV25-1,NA,TGTGCCAGCAGTGCACGACAGGAGCTAGGGGAAAAACTGTTTTTT,CASSARQELGEKLFF
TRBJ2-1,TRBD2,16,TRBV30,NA,TGTGCCTGGAGTCTTCCCGGACTAGAATCCTACAATGAGCAGTTCTTC,CAWSLPGLESYNEQFF
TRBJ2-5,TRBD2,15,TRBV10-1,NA,TGCGCCAGCAGTGAGGCTAGCGGGGGCCAAGAGACCCAGTACTTC,CASSEASGGQETQYF
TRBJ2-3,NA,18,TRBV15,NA,TGTGCCACCAGCAGAGATATTAACCTCTATCCCCCCACAGATACGCAGTATTTT,CATSRDINLYPPTDTQYF
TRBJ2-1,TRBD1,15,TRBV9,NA,TGTGCCAGCAGCGTAGAACAGGGGGCCTACAATGAGCAGTTCTTC,CASSVEQGAYNEQFF
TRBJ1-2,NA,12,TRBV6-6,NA,TGTGCCAGCAGTTACTCAGGGGATGGCTACACCTTC,CASSYSGDGYTF
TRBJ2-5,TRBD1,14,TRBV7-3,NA,TGTGCCAGCAGCCCCCAGGGACAGCTAGGGACCCAGTACTTC,CASSPQGQLGTQYF
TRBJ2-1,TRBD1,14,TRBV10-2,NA,TGCGCCAGCAGGGCCGGGACAGGGGTGGATGAGCAGTTCTTC,CASRAGTGVDEQFF
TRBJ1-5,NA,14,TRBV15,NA,TGTGCCACCAGCAGGGAGTATAGCAATCAGCCCCAGCATTTT,CATSREYSNQPQHF
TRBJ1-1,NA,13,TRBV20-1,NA,TGCAGTGCTAGTCCCGACAGGTACACTGAAGCTTTCTTT,CSASPDRYTEAFF
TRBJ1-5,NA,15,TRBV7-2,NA,TGTGCCAGCAGCAAACAGGGAACGAGCAATCAGCCCCAGCATTTT,CASSKQGTSNQPQHF
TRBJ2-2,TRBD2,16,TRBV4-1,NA,TGCGCCAGCAGCCAACTAGCGGGGGGAGGCACCGGGGAGCTGTTTTTT,CASSQLAGGGTGELFF
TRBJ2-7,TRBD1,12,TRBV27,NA,TGTGCCAGCAGTGGGGACAGGGGTTCGCAGTACTTC,CASSGDRGSQYF
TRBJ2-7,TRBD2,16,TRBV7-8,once,TGTGCCAGCAGCTCCACCTTGACTAGCGGGGGGGATAAGCAGTACTTC,CASSSTLTSGGDKQYF
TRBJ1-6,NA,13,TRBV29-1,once,TGCAGCGTTATGTGGACAGATAATTCACCCCTCCACTTT,CSVMWTDNSPLHF
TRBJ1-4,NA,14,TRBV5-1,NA,TGCGCCAGCAGCCTCCGATCAGAGGGTGAAAAACTGTTTTTT,CASSLRSEGEKLFF
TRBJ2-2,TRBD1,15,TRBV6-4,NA,TGTGCCAGCAGTACCGGGACAGGGGGGATCGGGGAGCTGTTTTTT,CASSTGTGGIGELFF
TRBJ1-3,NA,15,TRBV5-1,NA,TGCGCCAGCAGCTTGGACGATTTAGAGGGAAACACCATATATTTT,CASSLDDLEGNTIYF
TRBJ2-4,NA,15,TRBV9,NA,TGTGCCAGCAGCGTAGCTGTGGGCGCCAAAAACATTCAGTACTTC,CASSVAVGAKNIQYF
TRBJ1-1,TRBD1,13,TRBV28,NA,TGTGCCAGCAGCCCAGGGGGGTTCACTGAAGCTTTCTTT,CASSPGGFTEAFF